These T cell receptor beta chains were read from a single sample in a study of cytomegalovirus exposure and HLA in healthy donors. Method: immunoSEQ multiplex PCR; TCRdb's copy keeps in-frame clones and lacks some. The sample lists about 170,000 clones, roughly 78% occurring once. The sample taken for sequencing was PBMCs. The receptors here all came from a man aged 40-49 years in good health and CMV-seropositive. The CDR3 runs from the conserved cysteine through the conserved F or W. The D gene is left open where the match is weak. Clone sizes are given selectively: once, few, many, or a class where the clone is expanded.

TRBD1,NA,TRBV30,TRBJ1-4,TGTGCCTGGAGGCAGGGGGCGGGGAATGAAAAACTGTTTTTT,CAWRQGAGNEKLFF
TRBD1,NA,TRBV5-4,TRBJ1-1,TGTGCCAGCAGCTTGGCCGGGACAGGCGACACTGAAGCTTTCTTT,CASSLAGTGDTEAFF
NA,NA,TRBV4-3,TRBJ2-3,TGCGCCAGCAGCCAAGACCTTGGGGCAATCGATACGCAGTATTTT,CASSQDLGAIDTQYF
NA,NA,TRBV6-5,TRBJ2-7,TGTGCCAGCAGTTACTCGGCTGACAGCGGGTCAGACGAGCAGTACTTC,CASSYSADSGSDEQYF
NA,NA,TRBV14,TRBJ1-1,TGTGCCAGCAGCGGCGGGGGCTGGAGAACTGAAGCTTTCTTT,CASSGGGWRTEAFF
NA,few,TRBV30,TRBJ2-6,TGTGCCTTTAAGACAGACAGCCTAATAAGAACTGGGGCCAACGTCCTGACTTTC,CAFKTDSLIRTGANVLTF
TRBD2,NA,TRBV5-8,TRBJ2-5,TGTGCCAGCAGCCCCAGGACTAGCGGGGGGGAGACCCAGTACTTC,CASSPRTSGGETQYF
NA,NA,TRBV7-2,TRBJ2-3,TGTGCCAGCAGCTTAGGTTTCGGTATTGGAGTGGATACGCAGTATTTT,CASSLGFGIGVDTQYF
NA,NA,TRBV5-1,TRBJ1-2,TGCGCCAGCAGCTTGGCGGTAGAAGCATATGGCTACACCTTC,CASSLAVEAYGYTF
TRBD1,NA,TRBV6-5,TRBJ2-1,TGTGCCAGCAGTTCGGACAGGGCTCGGGATGAGCAGTTCTTC,CASSSDRARDEQFF
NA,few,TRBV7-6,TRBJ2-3,TGTGCCAGCAGCTTAGCCGGGACTCCGGAGACAGATACGCAGTATTTT,CASSLAGTPETDTQYF
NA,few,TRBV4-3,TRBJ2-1,TGCGCCAGCAGCCAAGATCTTCACGGACTGGGTGAGCAGTTCTTC,CASSQDLHGLGEQFF
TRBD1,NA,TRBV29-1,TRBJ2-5,TGCAGCGTTGACACGACAGGGGCGCAAGAGACCCAGTACTTC,CSVDTTGAQETQYF
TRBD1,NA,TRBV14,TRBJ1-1,TGTGCCAGCAGTCAGGGGGCGAACACTGAAGCTTTCTTT,CASSQGANTEAFF
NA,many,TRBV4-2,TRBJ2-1,TGTGCCAGCAGCCAAGAGGAGAGGGGGGGCGCCTACAATGAGCAGTTCTTC,CASSQEERGGAYNEQFF
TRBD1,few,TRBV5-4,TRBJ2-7,TGTGCCAGCAGCCCGGACGGGACAGGGGGCTTCGGGTACGAGCAGTACTTC,CASSPDGTGGFGYEQYF
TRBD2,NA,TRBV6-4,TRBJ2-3,TGTGCCAGCAGTGAAGCGGGGGGCACAGATACGCAGTATTTT,CASSEAGGTDTQYF
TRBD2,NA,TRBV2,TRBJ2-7,TGTGCCAGCAGAACGAGCGGGACCTCCTACGAGCAGTACTTC,CASRTSGTSYEQYF
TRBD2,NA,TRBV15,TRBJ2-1,TGTGCCACCAGCAGCGGCGTACTAGCGGGGGGGATAAATGAGCAGTTCTTC,CATSSGVLAGGINEQFF
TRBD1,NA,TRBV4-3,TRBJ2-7,TGCGCCAGCAGCCAGGGACAGGGGCAGTACGAGCAGTACTTC,CASSQGQGQYEQYF
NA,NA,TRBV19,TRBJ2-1,TGTGCCAGTAGTCCGGGACTTCTCAATGAGCAGTTCTTC,CASSPGLLNEQFF
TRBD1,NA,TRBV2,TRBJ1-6,TGTGCCAGCACTACCGGGACAGTCAATAATTCACCCCTCCACTTT,CASTTGTVNNSPLHF
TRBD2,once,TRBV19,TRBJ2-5,TGTGCCAGTAGTACAGGGACTAGCGGGGGGGTTCAAGAGACCCAGTACTTC,CASSTGTSGGVQETQYF
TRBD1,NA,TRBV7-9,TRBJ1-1,TGTGCCAGCAGCCCTGGGACAGGGCGGGACACTGAAGCTTTCTTT,CASSPGTGRDTEAFF
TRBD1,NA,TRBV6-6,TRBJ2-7,TGTGCCAGCAGTTCAATACCGGGACAGGGGGCCAGCGAGCAGTACTTC,CASSSIPGQGASEQYF
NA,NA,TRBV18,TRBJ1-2,TGTGCCAGCTCACCAGGGGAGGGCTATGGCTACACCTTC,CASSPGEGYGYTF
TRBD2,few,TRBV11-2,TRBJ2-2,TGTGCCAGCAGCTTAGTGGCGGGGGGGTCTCCCGGGGAGCTGTTTTTT,CASSLVAGGSPGELFF
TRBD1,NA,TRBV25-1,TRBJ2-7,TGTGCCAGCAGTGAGGACAGGGGGCGGTACGAGCAGTACTTC,CASSEDRGRYEQYF
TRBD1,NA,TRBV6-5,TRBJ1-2,TGTGCCAGCGGCGTTTCAGGGGGCGGCTACACCTTC,CASGVSGGGYTF
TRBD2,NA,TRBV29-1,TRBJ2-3,TGCAGCGTCCCGGGGGGGCTAGGTGGCACAGATACGCAGTATTTT,CSVPGGLGGTDTQYF
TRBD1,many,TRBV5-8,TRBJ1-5,TGTGCCAGCAGCTCGGGACAGGGCGGAAATCAGCCCCAGCATTTT,CASSSGQGGNQPQHF
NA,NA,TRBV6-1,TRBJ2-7,TGTGCCAGCAAAAGGGAGCCGGACGAGCAGTACTTC,CASKREPDEQYF
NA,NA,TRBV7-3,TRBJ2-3,TGTGCCAGCAGCCCAGGGATTAGCACAGATACGCAGTATTTT,CASSPGISTDTQYF
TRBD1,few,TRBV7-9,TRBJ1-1,TGTGCCAGCAGCCCGGACAGGCGGACTGAAGCTTTCTTT,CASSPDRRTEAFF
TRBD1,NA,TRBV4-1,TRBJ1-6,TGCGCCAGCAGCCAAGTTTTCGGGACAGGAGTTAATTCACCCCTCCACTTT,CASSQVFGTGVNSPLHF
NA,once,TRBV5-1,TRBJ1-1,TGCGCCAGCAGCTTTACATGGAACACTGAAGCTTTCTTT,CASSFTWNTEAFF
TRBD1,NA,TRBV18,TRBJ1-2,TGTGCCAGCTCTCCACAGAGCCACAGGGGGTATGGCTACACCTTC,CASSPQSHRGYGYTF
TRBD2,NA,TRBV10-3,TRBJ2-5,TGTGCCATCAGTGAGAGGGCGGGGGGGCCCTTCCAAGAGACCCAGTACTTC,CAISERAGGPFQETQYF
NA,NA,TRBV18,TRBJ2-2,TGTGCCAGCTCATCCCGTGGAGGCGGGGAGTCCAGGGAGCTGTTTTTT,CASSSRGGGESRELFF
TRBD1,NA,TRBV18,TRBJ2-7,TGTGCCAGCTCATCTACAGGGGGCGCAGACTACGAGCAGTACTTC,CASSSTGGADYEQYF
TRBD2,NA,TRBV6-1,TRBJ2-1,TGTGCCAGCAGTGAAGTGGTGCGGGGGGTGGTTGAGCAGTTCTTC,CASSEVVRGVVEQFF
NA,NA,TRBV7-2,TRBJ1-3,TGTGCCAGCAGCTTAGGGGCCTCTACTGGAAACACCATATATTTT,CASSLGASTGNTIYF
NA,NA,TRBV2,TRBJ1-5,TGTGCCAGCAGTGGGGCGGGGGTCGGCAATCAGCCCCAGCATTTT,CASSGAGVGNQPQHF
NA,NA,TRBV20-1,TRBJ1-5,TGCAGTGCTGGGGAGGAGCCCCAGCATTTT,CSAGEEPQHF
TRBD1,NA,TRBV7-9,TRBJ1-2,TGTGCCAGCAGCTTCGTCGACAGGGGGGTGTTGGGCTACACCTTC,CASSFVDRGVLGYTF
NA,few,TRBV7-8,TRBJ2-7,TGTGCCAGCAGCTTTAAGTCTGAAGGCGGGTACGAGCAGTACTTC,CASSFKSEGGYEQYF
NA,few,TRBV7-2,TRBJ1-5,TGTGCCAGCAGCCTCCGTGGGGGGGGCAATCAGCCCCAGCATTTT,CASSLRGGGNQPQHF
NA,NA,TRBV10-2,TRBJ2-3,TGCGCCAGCAGTGAGGTAGAAAATAAGAGCACGCAGTATTTT,CASSEVENKSTQYF
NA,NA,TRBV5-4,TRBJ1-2,TGTGCCAGCAGCCTATCCAAGCCGAGCCGCTCTCCTCATGGCTACACCTTC,CASSLSKPSRSPHGYTF
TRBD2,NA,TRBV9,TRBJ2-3,TGTGCCAGCAGCGCGACTAGCGGGGGGTACACAGATACGCAGTATTTT,CASSATSGGYTDTQYF
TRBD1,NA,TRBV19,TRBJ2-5,TGTGCCAGTAGTATCGGGGGACAGGGCTCGCAAGAGACCCAGTACTTC,CASSIGGQGSQETQYF
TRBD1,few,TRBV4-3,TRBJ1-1,TGCGCCAGCAGCCAAGTACAGGGGGCATTCGGGAAGATCACTGAAGCTTTCTTT,CASSQVQGAFGKITEAFF